This T cell receptor beta chain was sequenced in a study of cytomegalovirus exposure and HLA in healthy donors. Turning to the study itself: T cells numbering about 179 million yielded 90 million to 140 million unique TCR beta sequences in an earlier analysis.

Study results and limitations: The only immune exposure information that was available was CMV serostatus.

Notes on this clone: What it binds is not known.

This PCR relied on a set of 60 Vbeta primers and 13 Jbeta primers. Here immunoSEQ multiplex PCR was the method, and the copy in TCRdb shows in-frame clones only, minus some. Of 70,000 to 95,000 clones in the sample, about 80% were seen once. The CDR3 runs to 14 residues. CDR1 is LNHDA and CDR2 is SQIVND in the germline V gene (reference sequence). V was pared by 5 bases and J by 7 bases, with 17 bases between. Sequenced: PBMCs. The chain joins TRBV19 to TRBJ1-2; tentative D call: TRBD1 (6 bases). This TCR was recovered from a man aged 45-65 years in good health and CMV-seronegative. The CDR3 sequence: CASSATDRTRGYTF. CDR3 DNA: TGTGCCAGTAGTGCCACCGACAGGACTCGTGGCTACACCTTC. Full variable domain (outside the CDR3, taken from reference TRBV19 and TRBJ1-2): DGGITQSPKYLFRKEGQNVTLSCEQNLNHDAMYWYRQDPGQGLRLIYYSQIVNDFQKGDIAEGYSVSREKKESFPLTVTSAQKNPTAFYLCASSATDRTRGYTFGSGTRLTVV.